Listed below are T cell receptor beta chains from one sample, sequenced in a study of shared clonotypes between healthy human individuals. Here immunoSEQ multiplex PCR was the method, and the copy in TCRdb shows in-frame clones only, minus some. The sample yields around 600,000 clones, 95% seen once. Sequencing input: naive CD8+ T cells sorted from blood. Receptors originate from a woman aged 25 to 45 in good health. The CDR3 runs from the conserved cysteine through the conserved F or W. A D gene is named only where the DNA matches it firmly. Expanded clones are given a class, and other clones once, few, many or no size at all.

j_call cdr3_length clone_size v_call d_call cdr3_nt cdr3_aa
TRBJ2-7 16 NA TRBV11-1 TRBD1 TGTGCCAGCAGCTTAGCCAACTCGGGACAGCCCTACGAGCAGTACTTC CASSLANSGQPYEQYF
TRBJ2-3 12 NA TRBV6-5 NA TGTGCCAGCAACAGCGAGGAGGATACGCAGTATTTT CASNSEEDTQYF
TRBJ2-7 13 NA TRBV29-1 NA TGCAGCGTTGCTATTCCTGGCTCCTACGAGCAGTACTTC CSVAIPGSYEQYF
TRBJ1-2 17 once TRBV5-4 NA TGTGCCAGCAGCTTGTGGCCCTTGGGGGGATTAAACTATGGCTACACCTTC CASSLWPLGGLNYGYTF
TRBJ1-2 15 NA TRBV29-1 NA TGCAGCGGCCTAGAAGGGCAGGGCTTTAACTATGGCTACACCTTC CSGLEGQGFNYGYTF
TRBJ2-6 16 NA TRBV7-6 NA TGTGCCAGCAGCTTAGCCCAGGGTTCTGGGGCCAACGTCCTGACTTTC CASSLAQGSGANVLTF
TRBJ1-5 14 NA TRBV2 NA TGTGCCAGCAGTGAGGGTGGTAGCAATCAGCCCCAGCATTTT CASSEGGSNQPQHF
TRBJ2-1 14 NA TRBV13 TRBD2 TGTGCCAGCAGCTTAGTGGGGGGGGACCCTGAGCAGTTCTTC CASSLVGGDPEQFF
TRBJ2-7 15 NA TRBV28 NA TGTGCCAGCAGTCCGACAGGTTTCGGAGACTACGAGCAGTACTTC CASSPTGFGDYEQYF
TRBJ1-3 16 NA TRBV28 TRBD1 TGTGCCAGCAGTTTCCGGACAGGGTCTGGCAGAAACACCATATATTTT CASSFRTGSGRNTIYF
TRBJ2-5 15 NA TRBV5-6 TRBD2 TGTGCCAGCAGCTTGGGACTAGCGGGACAGGAGACCCAGTACTTC CASSLGLAGQETQYF
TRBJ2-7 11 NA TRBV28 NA TGTGCCACCCGACTAGGGAAAGAGCAGTACTTC CATRLGKEQYF
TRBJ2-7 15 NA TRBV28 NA TGTGCCAGCAGTCCAAATCCTAGAAGCACCTACGAGCAGTACTTC CASSPNPRSTYEQYF
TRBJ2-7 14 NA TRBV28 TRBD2 TGTGCCAGCAGTTTCCTAGCGGGCACCTACGAGCAGTACTTC CASSFLAGTYEQYF
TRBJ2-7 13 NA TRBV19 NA TGTGCCAGTAGTATGGGCGAGTCCTACGAGCAGTACTTC CASSMGESYEQYF
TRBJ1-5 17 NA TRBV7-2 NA TGTGCCAGCAGCTTAAGGGTTGGCACCTATAGCAATCAGCCCCAGCATTTT CASSLRVGTYSNQPQHF
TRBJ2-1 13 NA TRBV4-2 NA TGTGCCAGCAGCCCCACCGGGGCCAATGAGCAGTTCTTC CASSPTGANEQFF
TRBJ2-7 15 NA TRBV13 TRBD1 TGTGCCAGCAGCTTAGATACCGGGACAGGCCTCGAGCAGTACTTC CASSLDTGTGLEQYF
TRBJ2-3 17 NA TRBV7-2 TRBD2 TGTGCCAGCAGCTTACCAGCTAGCGGGAGAGACACAGATACGCAGTATTTT CASSLPASGRDTDTQYF
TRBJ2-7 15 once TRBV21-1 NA TGTGCCAGCAGCAATTGGGGATTAAAGGCCTACGAGCAGTACTTC CASSNWGLKAYEQYF
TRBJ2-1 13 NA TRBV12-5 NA TGTGCTAGTGGTCACGGTTTGGGTAATGAGCAGTTCTTC CASGHGLGNEQFF
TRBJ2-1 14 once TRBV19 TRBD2 TGTGCCAGTAGTACTAGCGGGAGTTCTAATGAGCAGTTCTTC CASSTSGSSNEQFF
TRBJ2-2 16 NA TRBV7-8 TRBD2 TGTGCCAGCAGCTCACGACTAGCGGGGAACACCGGGGAGCTGTTTTTT CASSSRLAGNTGELFF
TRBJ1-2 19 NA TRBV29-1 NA TGCAGCGTTGAAGATCTAACAAGCCTTGACCTGCACTCTAACTATGGCTACACCTTC CSVEDLTSLDLHSNYGYTF
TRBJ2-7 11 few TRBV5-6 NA TGTGCCAGCAGCAGCGGGACAGAGCAGTACTTC CASSSGTEQYF
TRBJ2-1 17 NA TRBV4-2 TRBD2 TGTGCCAGCAGCCAAGATCTAGGCAGCGGGATGTTTAATGAGCAGTTCTTC CASSQDLGSGMFNEQFF
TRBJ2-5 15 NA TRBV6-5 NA TGTGCCAGCAGTTACACTGGGGGCCGGAGGGAGACCCAGTACTTC CASSYTGGRRETQYF